The 18 T cell receptor beta chains below all came from one sample that was sequenced in a study of Ad26.COV2.S vaccination and SARS-CoV-2 variants. The table came from immunoSEQ multiplex PCR; TCRdb's copy has only in-frame clones and leaves some out. Here the sample spans roughly 400,000 clones, roughly 91% being singletons. This sample's treatment: around 19 received Ad26.COV2.S at low or high dose, single or two shots; roughly five received placebo; per-sample allocation not given. Samples were taken on day 63 after the first vaccine or placebo injection. Material: peripheral blood, obtained in a trial of Ad26.COV2.S vaccine versus placebo. The receptors were gathered from a person aged 18-60 years who received the Ad26.COV2.S COVID-19 vaccine or a placebo.

This clone has only one observation. The CDR3 loop is CASSEAWGDYGYTF. DNA for the CDR3: TGTGCCAGCAGTGAAGCGTGGGGGGACTATGGCTACACCTTC. J is TRBJ1-2 and V is TRBV2, with D perhaps TRBD1 (5 bases). Looked up from germline, CDR1 is SNHLY and CDR2 is FYNNEI. With 0 bases removed from V and 3 bases from J, the gap between germline ends came to 8 bases. There are 14 residues in the CDR3.

This clone appeared once. This chain links TRBV10-3 with TRBJ1-5; no reliable D call. Germline V gene data show CDR1 as ENHRY and CDR2 as SYGVKD. Trimming shortened V by 3 bases and J by 6 bases, and 12 bases separated the two germline ends. The CDR3 has 14 amino acids. DNA of the CDR3: TGTGCCATCAGTGACGGAGGTGGAGGTCAGCCCCAGCATTTT. Translation gives CAISDGGGGQPQHF.

The chain employs TRBV7-8 and TRBJ2-2, with 15 bases fitting TRBD2. The CDR3 extends over 19 amino acids. Germline lookup yields CDR1 SGHVS and CDR2 FQNEAQ. With V trimmed by 7 bases and J by 3 bases, 12 bases remained unmatched. CDR3 sequence: CASTHPGLAGGGDTGELFF. CDR3 DNA: TGTGCCAGCACCCACCCGGGACTAGCGGGGGGAGGGGACACCGGGGAGCTGTTTTTT.

The V gene is TRBV28, the J gene TRBJ1-1; 9 bases are shared with TRBD1. This CDR3 has 15 amino acids. Trimming took 8 bases from V and 4 from J; bases not matched to a gene: 11. From germline, CDR1 is MDHEN and CDR2 SYDVKM. The CDR3 DNA is TGTGCCAGCCGGGGACAGGGAGGAAGGGGCACTGAAGCTTTCTTT. This translates into CASRGQGGRGTEAFF.

V is TRBV7-6 and J is TRBJ2-7, with TRBD2 matching over 7 bases. The V segment lost 1 base and the J segment 5 bases; nucleotides outside the gene matches: 11. The CDR3 length is 16 residues. Looked up from germline, CDR1 is SGHVS and CDR2 is FNYEAQ. The CDR3 region is CASSLVQSGTTNEQYF. The CDR3 DNA reads as TGTGCCAGCAGCTTAGTGCAGTCGGGGACTACTAACGAGCAGTACTTC.

The V and J genes are TRBV5-4 and TRBJ1-2; the D gene is possibly TRBD1 (6 bases). V lost 4 bases and J 4 bases, leaving 17 bases between the germline ends. The V gene's germline CDR1 is SGHNT and CDR2 YYREEE (reference sequence). The CDR3 totals 15 residues. The CDR3 protein is CASSPGGDNFYGYTF. In nucleotides, the CDR3 is TGTGCCAGCAGCCCTGGGGGGGACAATTTCTATGGCTACACCTTC.

The chain couples TRBV19 to TRBJ2-7, with 8 bases that match TRBD1. Per germline, CDR1 LNHDA and CDR2 SQIVND (reference sequence). The V segment lost 5 bases and the J segment 2 bases; nucleotides outside the gene matches: 8. There are 15 residues in the CDR3. For the CDR3, the DNA is TGTGCCAGTAGTGGCCGGACAGGGCATACCTACGAGCAGTACTTC. Its protein is CASSGRTGHTYEQYF.

With regard to this clone: The same CDR3 is also encoded by other DNA sequences in this sample. This chain links TRBV28 with TRBJ2-7; 9 nucleotides agree with TRBD2. Germline trimming cut 3 bases from V and 1 base from J; bases unmatched to any gene: 7. The CDR3 extends over 16 amino acids. Germline V gene sequence: CDR1 MDHEN, CDR2 SYDVKM. The DNA of the CDR3 is TGTGCCAGCAGTTTTAGTCTAGCGGGGTTATCCTACGAGCAGTACTTC. This gives the protein CASSFSLAGLSYEQYF. The variable domain in full, with the rest retrieved from reference TRBV28 and TRBJ2-7, is DVKVTQSSRYLVKRTGEKVFLECVQDMDHENMFWYRQDPGLGLRLIYFSYDVKMKEKGDIPEGYSVSREKKERFSLILESASTNQTSMYLCASSFSLAGLSYEQYFGPGTRLTVT.

V gene TRBV13 combines with J gene TRBJ1-4; 8 bases line up with TRBD1. The V gene end was trimmed by 4 bases and the J gene end by 5 bases; junction bases not matched to a gene: 6. CDR3 length: 15 residues. The germline V gene has CDR1 PRHDT and CDR2 FYEKMQ (reference sequence). The CDR3 sequence: CASSWSGTGNEKLFF. CDR3 DNA: TGTGCCAGCAGCTGGTCCGGGACAGGAAATGAAAAACTGTTTTTT.

The J gene is TRBJ1-2, the V gene TRBV20-1, with D possibly matching TRBD1 (5 bases). This CDR3 is built from 10 residues. Germline lookup yields CDR1 DFQATT and CDR2 SNEGSKA (reference sequence). With 6 bases removed from V and 8 bases from J, the gap between germline ends came to 10 bases. CDR3 sequence: CSAKDIGYTF. The CDR3 nucleotides read TGCAGTGCAAAGGACATCGGCTACACCTTC.

In DNA, the CDR3 is TGCGCCAGCAGCTTCGGGACTAGCGGGAGGTTGTACAATGAGCAGTTCTTC. Its protein product is CASSFGTSGRLYNEQFF. This sequence joins TRBV5-1 and TRBJ2-1; 15 positions agree with TRBD2. The CDR3 loop spans 17 amino acids. The germline CDR1 and CDR2 sequences are SGHRS and YFSETQ. J was trimmed by 4 bases and V by 2 bases; bases with no gene match: 4.

The genes are TRBV21-1 and TRBJ1-2; whether TRBD1, the table's D call, matches the DNA was not checked. TRBV21-1 is marked as a pseudogene. This CDR3 comprises 12 residues. The CDR3 protein is CASSKVGRQGAF. CDR3 bases: TGTGCCAGCAGCAAAGTTGGGAGACAGGGGGCCTTC.

The V call is TRBV5-6, the J call TRBJ1-3; 7 bases match TRBD1. This CDR3 comprises 17 residues. V lost 4 bases, J lost 6 bases, and 16 bases stayed unmatched. Germline assignment: CDR1 SGHDT and CDR2 YYEEEE. The CDR3 nucleotides read TGTGCCAGCAGCCCGGGACAGAACCATTTCCCTGTAAACACCATATATTTT. This gives the protein CASSPGQNHFPVNTIYF.

The CDR3 loop reads CSSPIGQGAGYTF. The CDR3 coding sequence is TGCAGCAGTCCTATTGGACAGGGGGCGGGCTACACCTTC. This chain links TRBV29-1 with TRBJ1-2; 11 bases align to TRBD1. Germline CDR1 SQVTM, CDR2 ANQGSEA. CDR3 size: 13 residues. Losses at the gene ends were 8 bases for V and 8 bases for J; bases not matched to a gene: 10.

The gene calls are TRBV7-9 and TRBJ2-7; TRBD2 might be the D (5 bases). V lost 3 bases to trimming and J lost 0 bases, with 12 bases between them. Germline values: CDR1 SEHNR, CDR2 FQNEAQ (reference sequence). This CDR3 has 15 residues. The CDR3 nucleotides are TGTGCCAGCAGCTTTGACGGGGTCTCCTCCTACGAGCAGTACTTC. Amino acid sequence: CASSFDGVSSYEQYF.

The J gene is TRBJ2-1, the V gene TRBV19; D possibly uses TRBD1 or TRBD2 (5 bases each). Germline V gene sequence: CDR1 LNHDA, CDR2 SQIVND (reference sequence). The germline V and J ends were trimmed by 4 bases and 5 bases, with 9 bases remaining between them. CDR3 size: 13 residues. The CDR3 sequence: CASSRGTDNEQFF. CDR3 DNA: TGTGCCAGTAGTAGAGGGACCGACAATGAGCAGTTCTTC. The entire variable domain, with the rest obtained from reference TRBV19 and TRBJ2-1, is as follows: DGGITQSPKYLFRKEGQNVTLSCEQNLNHDAMYWYRQDPGQGLRLIYYSQIVNDFQKGDIAEGYSVSREKKESFPLTVTSAQKNPTAFYLCASSRGTDNEQFFGPGTRLTVL.

CDR3 bases: TGTGCCAGAAGCTTGGTGTTTAAACAGGCCCGATGGAATGAGCAGTTCTTC. It encodes CARSLVFKQARWNEQFF. The chain links TRBV5-3 to TRBJ2-1; a possible D gene is TRBD1 (5 bases). Being an ORF, TRBV5-3 has a function that is uncertain. The CDR3 spans 17 residues. Trimming removed 0 bases at V and 7 bases at J, with 20 bases between.

V is TRBV27 and J is TRBJ1-4; D remains unclear. CDR3 size: 15 residues. Deletions cut 3 bases from V and 8 bases from J, with 16 bases between. Per germline, CDR1 MNHEY and CDR2 SMNVEV (reference sequence). The CDR3 loop is CASSFSEAVEEKLFF. CDR3 bases: TGTGCCAGCAGTTTCTCAGAGGCGGTAGAGGAAAAACTGTTTTTT.